This T cell receptor beta chain is from a study of T cell responses to AZD1222 COVID-19 vaccine. On the study more broadly: Timing groups of about 4 and about 12 weeks for second doses were pooled. Study results and caveats: Just a handful of AZD1222 recipients were seropositive at baseline. CD4 TCRs linked to vaccination spanned spike, dominating at 160-218 and 743-854. Mostly white British, mostly female donors; authors suggested clonal diversity may be underestimated.

In the case of this clone: Its antigen is undetermined.

Profiling relied on immunoSEQ multiplex PCR, and the TCRdb table lists in-frame clones only, not all of them. The data hold over 150,000 clones, with 75% to 90% observed a single time. The CDR3 covers 16 residues. Trimming stripped 0 bases from V and 9 bases from J, with 21 bases between. Per germline, CDR1 MNHNY and CDR2 SVGAGI (reference sequence). The material was peripheral blood, obtained on day 0 of AZD1222 vaccination. This clonotype originated in an adult in good health. This rearrangement joins TRBV6-6 to TRBJ2-7; unclear D gene. The CDR3 region has the DNA TGTGCCAGCAGTTACTCGTCGGGCGGCGCGTCTTTTGGGCAGTACTTC. Encoded protein: CASSYSSGGASFGQYF.